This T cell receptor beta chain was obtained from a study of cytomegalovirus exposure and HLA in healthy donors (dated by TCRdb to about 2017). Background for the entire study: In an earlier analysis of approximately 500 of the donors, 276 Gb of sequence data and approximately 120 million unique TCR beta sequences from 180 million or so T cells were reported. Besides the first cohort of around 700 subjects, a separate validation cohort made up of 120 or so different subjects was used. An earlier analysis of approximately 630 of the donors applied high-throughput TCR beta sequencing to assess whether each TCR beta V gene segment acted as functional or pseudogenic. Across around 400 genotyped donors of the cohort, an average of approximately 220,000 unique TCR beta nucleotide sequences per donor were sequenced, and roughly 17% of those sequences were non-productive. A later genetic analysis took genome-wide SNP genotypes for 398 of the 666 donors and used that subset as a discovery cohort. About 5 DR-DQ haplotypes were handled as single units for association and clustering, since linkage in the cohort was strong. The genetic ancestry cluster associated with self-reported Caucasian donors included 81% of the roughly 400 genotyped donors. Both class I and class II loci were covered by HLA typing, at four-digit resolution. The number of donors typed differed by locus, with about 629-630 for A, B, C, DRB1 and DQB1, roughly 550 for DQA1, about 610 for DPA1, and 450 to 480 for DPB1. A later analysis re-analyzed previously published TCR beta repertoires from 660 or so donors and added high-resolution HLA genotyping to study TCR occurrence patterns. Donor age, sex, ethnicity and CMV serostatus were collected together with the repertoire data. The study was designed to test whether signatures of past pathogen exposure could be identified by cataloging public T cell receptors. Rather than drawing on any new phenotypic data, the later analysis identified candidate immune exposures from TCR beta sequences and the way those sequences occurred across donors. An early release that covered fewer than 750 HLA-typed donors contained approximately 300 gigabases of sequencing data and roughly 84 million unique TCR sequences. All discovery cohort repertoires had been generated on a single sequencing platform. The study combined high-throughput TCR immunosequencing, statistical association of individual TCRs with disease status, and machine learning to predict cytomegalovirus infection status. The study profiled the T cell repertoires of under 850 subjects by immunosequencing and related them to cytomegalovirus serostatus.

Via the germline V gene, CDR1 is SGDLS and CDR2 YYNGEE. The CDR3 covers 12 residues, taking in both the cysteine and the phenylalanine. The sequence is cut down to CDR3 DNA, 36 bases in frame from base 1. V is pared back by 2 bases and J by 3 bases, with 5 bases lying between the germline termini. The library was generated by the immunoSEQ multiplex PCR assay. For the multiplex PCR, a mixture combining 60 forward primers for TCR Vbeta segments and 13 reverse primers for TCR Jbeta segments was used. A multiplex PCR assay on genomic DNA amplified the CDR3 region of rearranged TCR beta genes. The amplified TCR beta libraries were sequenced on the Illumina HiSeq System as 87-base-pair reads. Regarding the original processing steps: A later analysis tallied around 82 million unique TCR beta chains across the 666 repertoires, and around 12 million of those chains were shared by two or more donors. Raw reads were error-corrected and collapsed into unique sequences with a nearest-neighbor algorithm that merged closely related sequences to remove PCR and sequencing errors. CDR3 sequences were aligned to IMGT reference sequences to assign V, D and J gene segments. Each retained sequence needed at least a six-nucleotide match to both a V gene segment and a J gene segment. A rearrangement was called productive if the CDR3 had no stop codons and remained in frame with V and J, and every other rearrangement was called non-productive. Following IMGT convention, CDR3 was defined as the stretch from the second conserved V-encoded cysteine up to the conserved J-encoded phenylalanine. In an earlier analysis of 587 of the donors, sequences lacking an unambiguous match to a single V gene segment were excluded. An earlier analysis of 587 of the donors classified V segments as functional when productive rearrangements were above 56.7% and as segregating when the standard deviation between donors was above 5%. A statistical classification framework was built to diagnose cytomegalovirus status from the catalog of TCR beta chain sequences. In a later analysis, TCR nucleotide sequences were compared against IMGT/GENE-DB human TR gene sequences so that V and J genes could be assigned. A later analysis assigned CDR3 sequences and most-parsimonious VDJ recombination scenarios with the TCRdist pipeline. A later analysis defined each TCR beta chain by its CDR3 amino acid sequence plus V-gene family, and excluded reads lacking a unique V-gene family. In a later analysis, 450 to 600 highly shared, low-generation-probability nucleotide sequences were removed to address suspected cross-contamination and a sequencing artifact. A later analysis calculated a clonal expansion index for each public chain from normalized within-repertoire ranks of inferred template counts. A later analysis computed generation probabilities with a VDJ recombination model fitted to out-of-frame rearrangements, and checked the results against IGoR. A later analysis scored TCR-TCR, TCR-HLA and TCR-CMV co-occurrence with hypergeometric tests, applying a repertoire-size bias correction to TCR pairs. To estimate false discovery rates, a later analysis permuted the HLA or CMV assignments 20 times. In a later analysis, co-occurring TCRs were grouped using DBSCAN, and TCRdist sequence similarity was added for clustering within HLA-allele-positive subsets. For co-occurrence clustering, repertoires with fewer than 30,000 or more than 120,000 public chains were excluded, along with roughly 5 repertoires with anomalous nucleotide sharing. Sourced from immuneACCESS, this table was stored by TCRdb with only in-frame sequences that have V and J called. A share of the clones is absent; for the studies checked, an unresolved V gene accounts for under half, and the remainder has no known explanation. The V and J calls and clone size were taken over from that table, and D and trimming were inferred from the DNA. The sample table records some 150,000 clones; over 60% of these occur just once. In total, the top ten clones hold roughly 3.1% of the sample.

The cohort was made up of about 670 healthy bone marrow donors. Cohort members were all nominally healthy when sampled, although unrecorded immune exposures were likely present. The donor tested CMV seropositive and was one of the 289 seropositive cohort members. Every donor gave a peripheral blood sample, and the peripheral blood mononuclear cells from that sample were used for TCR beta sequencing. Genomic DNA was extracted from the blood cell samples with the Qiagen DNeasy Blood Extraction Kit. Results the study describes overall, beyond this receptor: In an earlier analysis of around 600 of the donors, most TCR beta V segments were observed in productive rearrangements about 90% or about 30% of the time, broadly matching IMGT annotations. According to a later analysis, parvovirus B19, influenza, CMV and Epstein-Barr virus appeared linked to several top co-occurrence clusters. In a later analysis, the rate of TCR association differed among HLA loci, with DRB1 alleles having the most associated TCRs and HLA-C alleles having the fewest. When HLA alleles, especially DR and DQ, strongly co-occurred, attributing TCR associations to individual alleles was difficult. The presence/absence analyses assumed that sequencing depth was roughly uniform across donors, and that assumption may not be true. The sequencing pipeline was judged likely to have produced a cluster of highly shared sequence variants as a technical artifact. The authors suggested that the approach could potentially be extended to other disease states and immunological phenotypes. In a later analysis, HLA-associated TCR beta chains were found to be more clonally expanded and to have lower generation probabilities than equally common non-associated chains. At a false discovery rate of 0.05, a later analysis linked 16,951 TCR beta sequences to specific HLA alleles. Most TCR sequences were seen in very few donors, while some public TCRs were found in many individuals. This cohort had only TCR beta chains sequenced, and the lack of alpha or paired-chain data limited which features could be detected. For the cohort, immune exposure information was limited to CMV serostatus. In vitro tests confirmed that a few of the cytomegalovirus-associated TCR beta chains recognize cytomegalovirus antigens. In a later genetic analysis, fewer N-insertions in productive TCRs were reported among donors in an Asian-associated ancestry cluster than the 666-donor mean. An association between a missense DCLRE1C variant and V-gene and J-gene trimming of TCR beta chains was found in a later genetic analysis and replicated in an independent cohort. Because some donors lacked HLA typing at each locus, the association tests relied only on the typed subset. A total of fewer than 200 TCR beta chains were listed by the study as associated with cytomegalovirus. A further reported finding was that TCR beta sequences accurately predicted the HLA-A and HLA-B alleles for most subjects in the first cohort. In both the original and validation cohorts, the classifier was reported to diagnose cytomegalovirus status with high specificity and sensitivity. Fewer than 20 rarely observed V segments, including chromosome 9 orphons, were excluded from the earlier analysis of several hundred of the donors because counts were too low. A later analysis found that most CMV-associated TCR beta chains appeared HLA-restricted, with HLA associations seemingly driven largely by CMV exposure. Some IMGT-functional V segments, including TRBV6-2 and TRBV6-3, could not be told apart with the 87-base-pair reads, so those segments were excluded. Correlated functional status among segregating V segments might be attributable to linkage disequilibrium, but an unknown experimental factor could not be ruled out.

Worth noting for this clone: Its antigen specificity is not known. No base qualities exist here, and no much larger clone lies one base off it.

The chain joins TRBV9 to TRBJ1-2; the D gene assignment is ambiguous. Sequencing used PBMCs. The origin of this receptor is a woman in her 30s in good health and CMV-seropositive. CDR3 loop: CASSVTDYGYTF. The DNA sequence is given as TGTGCCAGCAGCGTCACGGACTATGGCTACACCTTC. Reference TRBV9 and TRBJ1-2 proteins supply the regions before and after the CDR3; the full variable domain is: DSGVTQTPKHLITATGQRVTLRCSPRSGDLSVYWYQQSLDQGLQFLIQYYNGEERAKGNILERFSAQQFPDLHSELNLSSLELGDSALYFCASSVTDYGYTFGSGTRLTVV.